These 29 T cell receptor beta chains share one sample of origin, sequenced in a study of T cell repertoires in cytomegalovirus infection. Each CDR3 protein gets one entry after TCRdb re-called the reads with MiXCR. The data contain about 310,000 distinct CDR3 sequences, 15% to 20% of them singletons. Sequenced sample: PBMCs. Source of these receptors: a human donor in good health (CMV status not recorded). Some clones in this sample may be carry-over from other donors' samples.

This clonotype was found once. The chain joins TRBV2 to TRBJ1-2, with 7 positions matching TRBD1. CDR1 SNHLY and CDR2 FYNNEI come from the germline V gene. The length of the CDR3 is 13 residues. The J segment lost 8 bases and the V segment lost 2 bases, leaving 5 bases of the junction unmatched. The CDR3 sequence: CASSEIGGRGYTF. The CDR3 DNA follows: TGTGCCAGCAGTGAAATAGGGGGCCGGGGCTACACCTTC.

A single count supports this clonotype. This may arise from a read error, as a much more abundant clone is one base away. The gene calls are TRBV6-5 and TRBJ2-5, with TRBD1 matching 9 bases. Germline V CDR1 and CDR2: MNHEY, SVGAGI. With 4 bases clipped from V and 6 bases from J, the junction kept 9 bases outside the gene matches. The CDR3 loop spans 15 amino acids. The CDR3 reads CASSLGQGLAKTQYF. DNA for the CDR3: TGTGCCAGCAGTTTAGGACAGGGGTTGGCTAAGACCCAGTACTTC.

The chain couples TRBV6-1 to TRBJ1-1; D might be TRBD1 (6 bases). Between the trimmed V and J ends, which lost 0 bases and 5 bases, there was a span of 16 bases. The germline CDR1 and CDR2 sequences are MNHNS and SASEGT. The CDR3 extends over 16 amino acids. The CDR3 protein is CASSEASEGVGTEAFF. The CDR3 bases are TGTGCCAGCAGTGAAGCGTCGGAGGGGGTTGGAACTGAAGCTTTCTTT.

This clonotype was observed once. This chain's CDR3 is CASSSRTGWDTEAFF. In DNA form, the CDR3 reads TGCGCCAGCAGCTCCAGGACAGGGTGGGACACTGAAGCTTTCTTT. V is TRBV5-1 and J is TRBJ1-1; TRBD1 matches at 8 bases. The CDR3 extends over 15 amino acids. Germline CDR1 reads SGHRS; CDR2 reads YFSETQ. The V and J ends lost 3 bases and 3 bases, in that order; junction bases with no gene match: 7. The full variable domain, in which reference TRBV5-1 and TRBJ1-1 provide the parts outside the CDR3, is KAGVTQTPRYLIKTRGQQVTLSCSPISGHRSVSWYQQTPGQGLQFLFEYFSETQRNKGNFPGRFSGRQFSNSRSEMNVSTLELGDSALYLCASSSRTGWDTEAFFGQGTRLTVV.

This clonotype was detected ten times or more. V is TRBV28 and J is TRBJ1-1; unclear D gene. The CDR3 consists of 13 residues. Germline V gene sequence: CDR1 MDHEN, CDR2 SYDVKM. The V end was cut by 2 bases, the J end by 1 base, with 5 bases between. The CDR3 loop is CASSLIRNTEAFF. The DNA of the CDR3 is TGTGCCAGCAGTTTAATACGGAACACTGAAGCTTTCTTT.

This clonotype was counted ten times or more. The chain joins TRBV7-2 to TRBJ2-5; D ambiguous. CDR1 SGHTA and CDR2 FQGNSA come from the germline V gene. The CDR3 spans 12 residues. Trimming took off 5 bases at V and 5 bases at J, with 9 bases between the two ends. DNA of the CDR3: TGTGCCAGCAGCCCACAAAAGGAGACCCAGTACTTC. Translated: CASSPQKETQYF.

The CDR3 DNA reads TGCGCCAGCACATACGCGGGAGGGTACACTGAAGCTTTCTTT. It yields the protein CASTYAGGYTEAFF. The chain recombines TRBV5-1 with TRBJ1-1, with D uncertain. The V gene lost 6 bases and the J gene lost 3 bases, with 15 bases spanning the gap. From germline, CDR1 is SGHRS and CDR2 YFSETQ. This CDR3 spans 14 amino acids.

This clonotype was seen at least ten times. The germline gene is not matched at one end of the junction; a read error may be the cause. The V call is TRBV7-7, the J call TRBJ2-3; 8 bases map to TRBD1. The CDR3 runs 17 residues. From germline, CDR1 is SSHAT and CDR2 FNYEAQ (reference sequence). The CDR3 bases are TGTGCTAGCAGCTTACGAATAGGGACAGGTGGTGCCGATACGCAGTATTTT. Amino acid sequence: CASSLRIGTGGADTQYF. The full variable domain, completed using reference TRBV7-7 and TRBJ2-3, is GAGVSQSPRYKVTKRGQDVTLRCDPISSHATLYWYQQALGQGPEFLTYFNYEAQPDKSGLPSDRFSAERPEGSISTLTIQRTEQRDSAMYRCASSLRIGTGGADTQYFGPGTRLTVL.

This chain links TRBV7-9 with TRBJ2-5, with D tentatively TRBD1 or TRBD2 (6 bases each). CDR1 and CDR2 (germline): SEHNR, FQNEAQ (reference sequence). V gave up 5 bases and J gave up 5 bases, with 18 bases separating them. The CDR3 length is 15 residues. The CDR3 sequence is CASSTGAGYYETQYF. The CDR3 DNA sequence: TGTGCCAGCAGCACGGGGGCAGGGTACTACGAGACCCAGTACTTC.

The chain carries TRBV6-1 and TRBJ1-2, with D unresolved. Trimming pared 3 bases from V and 4 bases from J, leaving 15 bases between. The CDR3 has 15 residues. Germline V gene sequence: CDR1 MNHNS, CDR2 SASEGT. The CDR3 DNA sequence: TGTGCCAGCAGTGAGGCAGGAGGCGCGGGCTATGGCTACACCTTC. Its protein is CASSEAGGAGYGYTF.

Only one count was recorded for this clonotype. The chain links TRBV6-6 to TRBJ1-5; D not certain. V lost 2 bases and J lost 4, with 9 bases in between. Per germline, CDR1 MNHNY and CDR2 SVGAGI (reference sequence). The CDR3 is 14 amino acids. CDR3 nucleotides: TGTGCCAGCAGTTACCTCAGCGGGAATCAGCCCCAGCATTTT. Translated, it gives CASSYLSGNQPQHF.

This clonotype was seen repeatedly, ten times or more. The chain has TRBV28 and TRBJ1-2; 8 nucleotides align to TRBD1. J lost 5 bases, V lost 3 bases, and 11 bases had no gene match. In germline, CDR1 is MDHEN, CDR2 SYDVKM. The CDR3 is made up of 16 amino acids. The CDR3 DNA sequence: TGTGCCAGCAGTTTCCAAGACAGGGGCGCGTATTATGGCTACACCTTC. It is translated as CASSFQDRGAYYGYTF.

The genes are TRBV7-9 and TRBJ2-1; 10 nucleotides agree with TRBD2. Germline V gene sequence: CDR1 SEHNR, CDR2 FQNEAQ (reference sequence). With 5 bases clipped from V and 4 bases from J, the junction kept 8 bases outside the gene matches. The CDR3 is 16 residues long. DNA of the CDR3: TGTGCCAGCAGCCCATTAGCGGGGGGCAATTACAATGAGCAGTTCTTC. Residues: CASSPLAGGNYNEQFF.

J is TRBJ2-6 and V is TRBV2; D not resolved. This CDR3 is built from 16 residues. The V end lost 2 bases, the J end lost 0 bases, and 8 bases lay between the germline ends. Germline values: CDR1 SNHLY, CDR2 FYNNEI. The CDR3 bases are TGTGCCAGCAGTGAAACGGAGTTCTCTGGGGCCAACGTCCTGACTTTC. It codes for CASSETEFSGANVLTF.

The table lists this clonotype with many counts. The chain is built from TRBV7-2 and TRBJ1-1, with D possibly being TRBD1 (5 bases). The CDR3 has 14 residues. Trimming pared 4 bases from V and 4 bases from J, leaving 13 bases between. Germline CDR1 and CDR2: SGHTA and FQGNSA. CDR3: CASSSSGGVTEAFF. CDR3 DNA: TGTGCCAGCAGCTCATCGGGGGGTGTCACTGAAGCTTTCTTT. The full variable domain, with the rest looked up from reference TRBV7-2 and TRBJ1-1, is GAGVSQSPSNKVTEKGKDVELRCDPISGHTALYWYRQSLGQGLEFLIYFQGNSAPDKSGLPSDRFSAERTGGSVSTLTIQRTQQEDSAVYLCASSSSGGVTEAFFGQGTRLTVV.

This clonotype was counted a few times. In DNA, the CDR3 is TGCAGCGTTGAAGTAGAACAGAATATCAACTATGGCTACACCTTC. This translates into CSVEVEQNINYGYTF. V is TRBV29-1 and J is TRBJ1-2; D not resolved. V lost 1 base to trimming and J lost 2 bases, with 14 bases between them. The CDR3 loop spans 15 amino acids. Germline values: CDR1 SQVTM, CDR2 ANQGSEA.

This clonotype came up a few times. The DNA of the CDR3 is TGTGCCAGCAGCCCAGGGGGTAGTCAGCCCCAGCATTTT. It is translated as CASSPGGSQPQHF. The rearrangement joins TRBV12-3 or TRBV12-4 to TRBJ1-5, with 7 bases fitting TRBD1. J lost 6 bases, V lost 6 bases, and 5 bases had no gene match. The CDR3 sequence is 13 residues long.

This chain links TRBV28 with TRBJ1-2; possible D gene TRBD1, 5 bases. CDR1 is MDHEN and CDR2 is SYDVKM in the germline V gene. V lost 3 bases and J lost 8, with 13 bases in between. CDR3 length equals 13 residues. The CDR3 DNA follows: TGTGCCAGCAGTTTTCGCCGGGGCGGAGGCTACACCTTC. Translating gives CASSFRRGGGYTF.

The chain employs TRBV20-1 and TRBJ2-3; D remains ambiguous. Trimming pared 5 bases from V and 2 bases from J, leaving 17 bases between. Germline V lookup: CDR1 DFQATT, CDR2 SNEGSKA (reference sequence). This CDR3 contains 15 residues. The CDR3 region is CSASSNRVYTDTQYF. CDR3 bases: TGCAGTGCTTCCAGCAACAGAGTCTACACAGATACGCAGTATTTT.

This clonotype came up a few times. The chain combines TRBV25-1 with TRBJ1-2, with D possibly matching TRBD1 (5 bases). The V end lost 7 bases, the J end lost 0 bases, and 9 bases lay between the germline ends. The CDR3 has 13 amino acids. The germline V gene encodes CDR1 MGHDK and CDR2 SYGVNS. The CDR3 is CASTGTANYGYTF. Here the CDR3 DNA reads TGTGCCAGCACTGGGACGGCTAACTATGGCTACACCTTC.

This clonotype has only a few counts. This rearrangement joins TRBV2 to TRBJ2-4; 8 bases line up with TRBD1. Trimming cost V 8 bases and J 5 bases; bases outside gene matches: 8. The length of the CDR3 is 14 residues. CDR1 is SNHLY, CDR2 FYNNEI, per germline. The CDR3 region is CASGDRTGENIQYF. CDR3 nucleotides: TGTGCCAGCGGGGACAGGACGGGCGAAAACATTCAGTACTTC. Using reference TRBV2 and TRBJ2-4 for the parts outside the CDR3, the full variable domain is EPEVTQTPSHQVTQMGQEVILRCVPISNHLYFYWYRQILGQKVEFLVSFYNNEISEKSEIFDDQFSVERPDGSNFTLKIRSTKLEDSAMYFCASGDRTGENIQYFGAGTRLSVL.

This clonotype was detected only a few times. V is TRBV12-3 or TRBV12-4 and J is TRBJ1-6, with D possibly being TRBD1 (6 bases). V was pared by 5 bases and J by 7 bases, with 15 bases between. This CDR3 is 15 amino acids long. CDR3 amino acids: CASSEGQMGNSPLHF. As DNA, the CDR3 is TGTGCCAGCAGTGAGGGACAAATGGGGAATTCACCCCTCCACTTT.

In this sample, this clonotype turned up a few times. The chain recombines TRBV6-5 with TRBJ2-7; 10 bases agree with TRBD2. Trimming removed 6 bases from V and 2 bases from J; junction bases left unmatched: 4. This CDR3 spans 14 amino acids. Germline V lookup: CDR1 MNHEY, CDR2 SVGAGI. The CDR3 DNA reads TGTGCCAGCAGCGGACTAGCGGCCACCTACGAGCAGTACTTC. Residues: CASSGLAATYEQYF.

This clonotype has only one observation. The V call is TRBV6-2 or TRBV6-3, the J call TRBJ2-1; D may be TRBD1 (6 bases). V lost 5 bases, J lost 2 bases, and 16 bases lay in between. The CDR3 extends over 16 amino acids. CDR1 MNHEY and CDR2 SVGEGT come from the germline V gene. The chain's CDR3 is CASSPRTVRAYNEQFF. CDR3 in DNA: TGTGCCAGCAGTCCCCGGACAGTCCGGGCCTACAATGAGCAGTTCTTC.

The genes are TRBV6-2 or TRBV6-3 and TRBJ1-1, with D uncertain. V was clipped by 0 bases and J by 0 bases, with 8 bases between them. Looked up from germline, CDR1 is MNHEY and CDR2 is SVGEGT. This CDR3 is 15 amino acids long. The CDR3 spells CASSYSSNLNTEAFF. CDR3 coding DNA: TGTGCCAGCAGTTACTCGTCTAATTTGAACACTGAAGCTTTCTTT.

This clonotype came up once. V is TRBV28 and J is TRBJ1-5, with 8 bases fitting TRBD1. Germline values: CDR1 MDHEN, CDR2 SYDVKM. The CDR3 has 16 amino acids. Trimming took 5 bases from V and 6 from J; bases not matched to a gene: 12. CDR3 in amino acids: CASSPWTGSISQPQHF. DNA of the CDR3: TGTGCCAGCAGTCCATGGACAGGGTCGATCAGTCAGCCCCAGCATTTT.

This clonotype was found many times. The rearrangement joins TRBV6-5 to TRBJ2-3; D is uncertain. The CDR3 loop spans 16 amino acids. Germline V gene lookup returns CDR1 MNHEY and CDR2 SVGAGI. Trimming took 0 bases from V and 0 from J, leaving 10 bases between them. CDR3 protein: CASSYSIGSSTDTQYF. The CDR3 coding sequence is TGTGCCAGCAGTTACTCGATAGGGTCTAGCACAGATACGCAGTATTTT.

This clonotype was counted many times. The chain uses TRBV28 and TRBJ2-3; 7 bases align to TRBD2. With V trimmed by 5 bases and J by 0 bases, 11 bases remained unmatched. Germline V gives CDR1 MDHEN, CDR2 SYDVKM. CDR3 length equals 17 residues. The CDR3 DNA is TGTGCCAGCAGTCTCCCCTCCGGGGGGAGTAGCACAGATACGCAGTATTTT. It encodes CASSLPSGGSSTDTQYF.

This clonotype was found a few times. The chain recombines TRBV28 with TRBJ2-5; 12 nucleotides agree with TRBD2. This CDR3 comprises 18 residues. Trimming cost V 5 bases and J 7 bases; bases outside gene matches: 17. Germline CDR1 and CDR2: MDHEN and SYDVKM. The CDR3 region has the DNA TGTGCCAGCAGTCCCGTTGAGTGGGGACTAGCGGGTGGAGGGACCCAGTACTTC. Encoded protein: CASSPVEWGLAGGGTQYF.